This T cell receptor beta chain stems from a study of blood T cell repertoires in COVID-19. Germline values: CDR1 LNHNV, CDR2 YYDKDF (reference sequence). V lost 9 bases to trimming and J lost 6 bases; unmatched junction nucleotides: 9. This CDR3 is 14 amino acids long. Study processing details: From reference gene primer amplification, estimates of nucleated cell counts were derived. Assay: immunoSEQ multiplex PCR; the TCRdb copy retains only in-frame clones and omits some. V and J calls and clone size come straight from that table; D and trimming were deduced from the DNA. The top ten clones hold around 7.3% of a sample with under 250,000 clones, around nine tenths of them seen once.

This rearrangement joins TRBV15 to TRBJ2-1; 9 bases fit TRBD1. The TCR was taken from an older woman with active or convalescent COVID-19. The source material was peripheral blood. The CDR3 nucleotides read TGTGCCACTGGCAGGACAGGGGCGATCAATGAGCAGTTCTTC. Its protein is CATGRTGAINEQFF.